Presented here are 5 T cell receptor beta chains from one specimen sequenced in a study of blood T cells in healthy people across ages. A second PCR of about 7 to 11 cycles used a sample-barcoded 5' primer and a J-beta primer mix. Using its own MiXCR run on the 5' RACE reads, TCRdb lists one record per CDR3 protein. The sample has almost 800,000 distinct CDR3 sequences; roughly 64% are singletons. Source material: blood. Every receptor here comes from a man in his thirties or forties in good health.

The V gene is TRBV28, the J gene TRBJ2-4; a weak D match, TRBD2 (5 bases). The length of the CDR3 is 13 residues. V lost 8 bases and J 13 bases, leaving 21 bases between the germline ends. Germline CDR1 reads MDHEN; CDR2 reads SYDVKM. The CDR3: CASLREMGGQQYF. CDR3 nucleotide sequence: TGTGCCAGCCTACGTGAAATGGGCGGGCAGCAGTACTTC.

This clonotype was observed a handful of times. This chain connects TRBV11-1 to TRBJ2-1, with no clear D. V was cut by 1 base and J by 6 bases, with 7 bases left in between. CDR1 is SGHAT and CDR2 is FQDESV in the germline V gene (reference sequence). This CDR3 has 13 amino acids. The CDR3 sequence is CASSLEAGNEQFF. The CDR3 DNA follows: TGTGCCAGCAGCTTAGAAGCAGGCAATGAGCAGTTCTTC.

The chain carries TRBV20-1 and TRBJ2-1, with TRBD2 identical over 9 bases. CDR3 length equals 18 residues. In germline, CDR1 is DFQATT, CDR2 SNEGSKA (reference sequence). After removal of 0 bases from V and 7 bases from J, the junction contained 16 bases not matched to a gene. The CDR3 DNA reads TGCAGTGCTAGAGATCCCCCGCGCGTAGCGGGGGCAGGTAATGAGCAGTTCTTC. Translated, it gives CSARDPPRVAGAGNEQFF.

This chain's CDR3 is CASRWREASTDTQYF. CDR3 DNA: TGTGCCAGCAGGTGGCGGGAGGCGAGCACAGATACGCAGTATTTT. This chain joins TRBV2 and TRBJ2-3; TRBD2 matches 8 bases. Germline V lookup: CDR1 SNHLY, CDR2 FYNNEI. CDR3 length equals 15 residues. Trimming removed 6 bases from V and 0 bases from J; junction bases left unmatched: 5.

The genes are TRBV7-9 and TRBJ2-7; D unclear. This CDR3 spans 15 amino acids. Trimming stripped 1 base from V and 2 bases from J, with 12 bases between. Germline values: CDR1 SEHNR, CDR2 FQNEAQ (reference sequence). CDR3 in DNA: TGTGCCAGCAGCTTAGGGGCCAAGGCTCCCTACGAGCAGTACTTC. Its protein product is CASSLGAKAPYEQYF.